Listed below are T cell receptor beta chains from one sample, sequenced in a study of blood T cell repertoires in COVID-19. Measured with immunoSEQ multiplex PCR; TCRdb has only the in-frame clones, and not every one. The sample records about 200,000 clones, approximately 82% being singletons. The sample comprised peripheral blood. The receptor source for this set is a human donor with acute or convalescent COVID-19. The donor label of this sample is uncertain. Both conserved end residues are part of each CDR3. A D gene is named only where the DNA matches it firmly.

J gene,V gene,D gene,CDR3 protein
TRBJ2-7,TRBV6-5,TRBD1,CASRLTGTDPYEQYF
TRBJ2-7,TRBV7-3,TRBD1,CASSLTGTGGYEQYF
TRBJ1-1,TRBV11-2,NA,CASSFRGGNTEAFF
TRBJ2-5,TRBV19,TRBD1,CASSGGQGFQETQYF
TRBJ2-1,TRBV29-1,NA,CSVGVSVEQFF
TRBJ1-2,TRBV27,NA,CASSLTGYSYGYTF
TRBJ2-1,TRBV11-3,TRBD2,CASSFGGGPTNEQFF
TRBJ1-6,TRBV27,NA,CASSFPGNNSPLHF
TRBJ1-2,TRBV6-6,TRBD1,CASTEDRVNGYTF
TRBJ1-2,TRBV19,TRBD1,CASRTTGGNYGYTF
TRBJ2-5,TRBV6-2/TRBV6-3,NA,CASSFVRGASSETQYF
TRBJ1-2,TRBV5-6,TRBD1,CASTDTQGNYGYTF
TRBJ2-1,TRBV7-3,TRBD2,CASSRSSRESSYNEQFF
TRBJ2-3,TRBV9,TRBD1,CASSGDRALRTDTQYF
TRBJ1-1,TRBV30,NA,CAWTRQTNTEAFF
TRBJ2-7,TRBV6-2/TRBV6-3,TRBD2,CASSRPISGMSYEQYF
TRBJ2-6,TRBV9,NA,CASSVRSSGANVLTF
TRBJ1-5,TRBV3-1/TRBV3-2,NA,CASSDRGISNQPQHF
TRBJ2-6,TRBV9,NA,CASSPLDQVYANVLTF
TRBJ1-2,TRBV6-1,NA,CASSEALLRRGASGYGYTF
TRBJ2-3,TRBV28,TRBD2,CASSSLAGGADTQYF
TRBJ2-7,TRBV13,NA,CASSLGISAGPYEQYF
TRBJ1-3,TRBV12-5,NA,CASGSDGTLNTIYF
TRBJ2-3,TRBV20-1,TRBD1,CSAGPRDRQYF
TRBJ2-2,TRBV18,TRBD1,CASSPGQGRNTGELFF
TRBJ1-3,TRBV24-1,TRBD1,CATSDPGQGDTIYF
TRBJ2-5,TRBV29-1,NA,CSGPGTSREETQYF
TRBJ2-3,TRBV5-4,TRBD2,CASSLQGLGGDTQYF
TRBJ2-7,TRBV7-9,NA,CASSLTGEKEQYF
TRBJ2-7,TRBV28,TRBD1,CASSSPDRGRLGEQYF
TRBJ1-5,TRBV10-2,TRBD1,CASSGTGARGQPQHF
TRBJ2-7,TRBV6-5,TRBD1,CAIFNRGSEQYF
TRBJ1-2,TRBV6-1,TRBD1,CASSKEKSTGWFSYTF
TRBJ1-5,TRBV4-2,TRBD1,CASSQRDRVGNQPQHF
TRBJ2-7,TRBV4-2,NA,CASSQDLGGDAYEQYF
TRBJ1-5,TRBV10-3,TRBD1,CAISETTGGNQPQHF
TRBJ2-1,TRBV5-4,NA,CASSTGRARDNEQFF
TRBJ2-1,TRBV11-2,TRBD2,CASTTFPPLAGGRNEQFF
TRBJ1-2,TRBV24-1,NA,CATSGSGYGYTF
TRBJ2-2,TRBV5-1,NA,CASSLGRGNTGELFF
TRBJ2-7,TRBV28,NA,CASSLYSYEQYF
TRBJ2-2,TRBV19,NA,CASSAYIATGELFF
TRBJ1-1,TRBV18,NA,CASSPDSPGEAFF
TRBJ2-7,TRBV11-1,NA,CASSFSEAEQYF
TRBJ2-1,TRBV27,NA,CASSLLTSNEQFF
TRBJ1-6,TRBV19,TRBD1,CARLTFRDRDNSPLHF
TRBJ1-1,TRBV5-4,TRBD1,CASSRDRANTEAFF
TRBJ2-7,TRBV5-4,NA,CASSPFAGESYEQYF
TRBJ2-2,TRBV11-1,NA,CASSLDRTGELFF
TRBJ2-3,TRBV6-6,NA,CASASGTDTQYF
TRBJ1-6,TRBV27,NA,CASSLWGGYSPLHF
TRBJ2-2,TRBV9,TRBD1,CASSVEGTGTGELFF
TRBJ1-2,TRBV7-9,NA,CASSLSNRGYGYTF
TRBJ2-1,TRBV24-1,TRBD2,CATGLAGASHNEQFF
TRBJ1-6,TRBV10-3,NA,CAISPGTLNSPLHF
TRBJ2-3,TRBV6-1,TRBD2,CASSGRTSGQGTDTQYF
TRBJ2-1,TRBV28,NA,CASTNYGGADQSSYNEQFF